This TCR beta chain was profiled in a study of CD8 T cells in ankylosing spondylitis (TCRdb year 2017). With respect to the entire study: To find TCR variants linked to disease, the study profiled T cell receptor beta repertoires in ankylosing spondylitis patients and healthy donors. Peripheral blood was sampled, and synovial fluid was also collected from ankylosing spondylitis patients. The whole study cohort included over 85 healthy donors and 25 or so ankylosing spondylitis patients.

Points on this clonotype: Its antigen is unknown. Base qualities are missing; no much larger clone stands one base away.

Study-level results and caveats: Blood from ankylosing spondylitis patients appeared to be characterized by a TCR beta motif made up of several highly homologous amino acid variants. Some motif variants had previously been reported in the synovial fluid and blood of reactive arthritis patients, which suggests shared mechanisms of disease initiation. The disease-linked clones were reported as significantly enriched in matched synovial fluid samples from ankylosing spondylitis patients. A CD8+ phenotype was shown by the disease-linked clones, which were found at relatively low frequencies in peripheral blood.

The run used an Illumina HiSeq 2500. Quantitative 5'-RACE with molecular barcodes was used to prepare TCR beta libraries. The original methods were these. A new computational method based on a probabilistic model of VDJ rearrangement was used to identify disease-linked TCR variants. TCRdb trimmed public reads at Q25 via fastp, called clones via MiXCR and kept in-frame beta chains. Entries are consolidated by CDR3 protein sequence, retaining the most common genes and DNA. These V and J calls derive from TCRdb rather than the authors' analysis. The sample table holds some 220,000 distinct CDR3 sequences, of which 5.5% to 7.5% were seen once. The ten largest clones represent about 14% of the sample. The germline V gene encodes CDR1 SQVTM and CDR2 ANQGSEA. A distance of 6 bases separates the germline ends of V and J, which lose 3 bases and 12 bases respectively. The CDR3 contains 9 residues, cysteine and phenylalanine counted. Kept here is only the CDR3 DNA, which spans 27 bases and is read in frame from base 1.

The chain joins TRBV29-1 to TRBJ2-1; TRBD1 might be the D gene, on 5 matching bases. This TCR came from a male donor with ankylosing spondylitis. Sequenced sample: blood, either unsorted or a sorted T cell fraction (not recorded which). The nucleotide sequence reads as follows: TGCAGCGTTGAGCAGGGGCAGTTCTTC. Its product reads: CSVEQGQFF.